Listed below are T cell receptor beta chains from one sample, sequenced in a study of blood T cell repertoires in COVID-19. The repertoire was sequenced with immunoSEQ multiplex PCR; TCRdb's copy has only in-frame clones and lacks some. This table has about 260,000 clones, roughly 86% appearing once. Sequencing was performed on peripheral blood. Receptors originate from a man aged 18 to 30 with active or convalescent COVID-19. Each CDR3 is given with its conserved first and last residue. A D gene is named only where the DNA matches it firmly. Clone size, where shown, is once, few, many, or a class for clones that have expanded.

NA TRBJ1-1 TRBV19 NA CASSMGFGAEAFF TGTGCCAGTAGTATGGGATTCGGGGCTGAAGCTTTCTTT
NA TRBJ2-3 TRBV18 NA CASSPELTSTDTQYF TGTGCCAGCTCACCAGAACTTACTAGCACAGATACGCAGTATTTT
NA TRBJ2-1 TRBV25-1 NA CASMQGSGEQFF TGTGCCAGCATGCAGGGCTCGGGTGAGCAGTTCTTC
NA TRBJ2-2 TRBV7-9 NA CASSLVGFPTGELFF TGTGCCAGCAGCTTAGTGGGCTTCCCCACCGGGGAGCTGTTTTTT
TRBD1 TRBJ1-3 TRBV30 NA CAWSGGTGYGNTIYF TGTGCCTGGAGTGGTGGGACAGGGTATGGAAACACCATATATTTT
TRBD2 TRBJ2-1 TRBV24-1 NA CATSVGTSGNEQFF TGTGCCACCAGTGTAGGGACTAGCGGAAATGAGCAGTTCTTC
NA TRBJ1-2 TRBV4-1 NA CASSQPQPNYGYTF TGCGCCAGCAGCCAGCCACAGCCTAACTATGGCTACACCTTC
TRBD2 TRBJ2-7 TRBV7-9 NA CASSSDDGLAGDEQYF TGTGCCAGCAGCTCAGACGATGGACTAGCGGGAGATGAGCAGTACTTC
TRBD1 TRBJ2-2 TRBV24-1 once CATSDRRGGRSGELFF TGTGCCACCAGTGATCGGAGAGGGGGCCGCTCCGGGGAGCTGTTTTTT
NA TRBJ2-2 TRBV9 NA CASSLGLANTGELFF TGTGCCAGCAGCTTGGGTCTAGCGAACACCGGGGAGCTGTTTTTT
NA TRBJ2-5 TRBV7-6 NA CASSSAVGRPETQYF TGTGCCAGCAGCTCAGCAGTGGGCAGGCCAGAGACCCAGTACTTC
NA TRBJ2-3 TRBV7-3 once CASSGVGATDTQYF TGTGCCAGCAGTGGGGTGGGAGCAACAGATACGCAGTATTTT
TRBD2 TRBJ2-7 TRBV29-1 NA CSVSGTSDYEQYF TGCAGCGTCTCCGGGACTAGCGACTACGAGCAGTACTTC
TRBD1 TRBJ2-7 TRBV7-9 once CASSFVGQAGEQYF TGTGCCAGCAGCTTTGTAGGACAGGCTGGAGAGCAGTACTTC
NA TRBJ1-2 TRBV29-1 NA CSVEVTDYGYTF TGCAGCGTAGAGGTGACGGACTATGGCTACACCTTC
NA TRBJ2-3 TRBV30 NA CAWITSTDTQYF TGTGCCTGGATTACAAGCACAGATACGCAGTATTTT
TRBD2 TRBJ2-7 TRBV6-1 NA CASSERVGGNYEQYF TGTGCCAGCAGTGAAAGGGTGGGGGGGAACTACGAGCAGTACTTC
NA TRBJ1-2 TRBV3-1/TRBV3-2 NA CASSQGFFRGGYTF TGTGCCAGCAGCCAAGGGTTCTTTAGGGGAGGCTACACCTTC
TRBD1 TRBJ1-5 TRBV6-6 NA CASRGPGQGPQHF TGTGCCAGCAGGGGCCCGGGACAGGGCCCCCAGCATTTT
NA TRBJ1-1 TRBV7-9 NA CASSPRSYTEAFF TGTGCCAGCAGCCCCCGTTCCTACACTGAAGCTTTCTTT
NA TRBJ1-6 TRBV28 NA CATVRQGAPLHF TGTGCCACCGTCCGCCAGGGCGCACCCCTCCACTTT
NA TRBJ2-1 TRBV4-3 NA CASSQDRVGYNEQFF TGCGCCAGCAGCCAAGACAGGGTTGGGTACAATGAGCAGTTCTTC
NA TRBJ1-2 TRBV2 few CASPGLAGYTF TGTGCCAGCCCGGGGTTAGCTGGCTACACCTTC
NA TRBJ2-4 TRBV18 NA CASSPRVLGNIQYF TGTGCCAGCTCACCAAGGGTACTAGGGAACATTCAGTACTTC